These 14 T cell receptor beta chains came from one sample sequenced in a study of blood T cells in healthy people across ages. A second PCR of 7 to 11 cycles used a sample-barcoded 5' primer and a J-beta primer mix. MiXCR was run by TCRdb on the 5' RACE reads, yielding one entry per CDR3 protein. Seen here are 1 million to 1.2 million distinct CDR3 sequences, more than 30% observed once, and the top ten hold around 13%. Source material: blood. All receptors come from a man younger than 35 in good health.

The chain combines TRBV20-1 with TRBJ2-1; 7 bases are a match to TRBD1. CDR1 and CDR2 (germline): DFQATT, SNEGSKA (reference sequence). This CDR3 comprises 16 residues. Losses at the gene ends were 0 bases for V and 9 bases for J; bases not matched to a gene: 14. As DNA, the CDR3 is TGCAGTGCTAGAGATTCTAGGACAGGCCTAGGGGGTGAGCAGTTCTTC. Encoded protein: CSARDSRTGLGGEQFF.

This clonotype occurred a few times. The V call is TRBV11-2, the J call TRBJ2-5; no definite D call. This CDR3 has 14 amino acids. Looked up from germline, CDR1 is SGHAT and CDR2 is FQNNGV. V gave up 2 bases and J gave up 1 base, with 8 bases separating them. Here the CDR3 reads CASSLLRIQETQYF. The CDR3 DNA sequence: TGTGCCAGCAGCTTACTTCGCATCCAAGAGACCCAGTACTTC.

This clonotype was recorded a few times. This chain connects TRBV7-9 to TRBJ2-5; TRBD2 agrees at 7 bases. V trimming: 5 bases; J trimming: 2 bases; junction bases outside the gene matches: 8. The CDR3 runs 15 residues. The germline gives CDR1 SEHNR, CDR2 FQNEAQ (reference sequence). The CDR3 DNA reads as TGTGCCAGCAGCATCGGGACTACTACTCAAGAGACCCAGTACTTC. Amino acid sequence: CASSIGTTTQETQYF.

The gene calls are TRBV20-1 and TRBJ2-5; TRBD2 is a possible D gene (7 bases). This CDR3 contains 17 residues. Germline CDR1 and CDR2: DFQATT and SNEGSKA (reference sequence). Trimming took off 6 bases at V and 2 bases at J, with 25 bases between the two ends. For the CDR3, the DNA is TGCAGTGCCCCGTTATGGGGGGGGGCTACCCTTCAAGAGACCCAGTACTTC. It specifies CSAPLWGGATLQETQYF.

This clonotype was found a few times. This sequence joins TRBV4-1 and TRBJ2-1; D remains unclear. This CDR3 has 16 residues. CDR1 MGHRA and CDR2 YSYEKL come from the germline V gene. Between the trimmed V and J ends, which lost 1 base and 2 bases, there was a span of 12 bases. As DNA, the CDR3 is TGCGCCAGCAGCCAAGTAAGCTTATCGCCCTACAATGAGCAGTTCTTC. Translating it yields CASSQVSLSPYNEQFF.

The chain uses TRBV7-9 and TRBJ2-1, with 8 bases that match TRBD1. CDR1 is SEHNR, CDR2 FQNEAQ, per germline (reference sequence). The length of the CDR3 is 14 residues. V was clipped by 5 bases and J by 6 bases; unmatched bases: 6. This CDR3 is CASSASDRGNEQFF. The CDR3 region has the DNA TGTGCCAGCAGCGCTTCTGACAGGGGCAATGAGCAGTTCTTC.

V gene TRBV10-3 combines with J gene TRBJ2-5, with 7 bases lining up with TRBD1. With V trimmed by 10 bases and J by 1 base, 9 bases remained unmatched. The germline CDR1 and CDR2 sequences are ENHRY and SYGVKD. The CDR3 is 14 residues long. The CDR3 spells CATTGELGQETQYF. The CDR3 DNA follows: TGTGCCACCACAGGGGAGCTTGGCCAAGAGACCCAGTACTTC.

V usage is TRBV28 and J usage is TRBJ1-6, with TRBD1 as a possible D gene (5 bases). Deletions cut 5 bases from V and 10 bases from J, with 18 bases between. There are 15 residues in the CDR3. Germline-derived CDR1 and CDR2 are MDHEN and SYDVKM. The CDR3, as DNA: TGTGCCAGCAGTCCCCCTACGGGGGAGGGCTCACCCCTCCACTTT. This encodes CASSPPTGEGSPLHF.

V is TRBV2 and J is TRBJ1-1; D is unclear. This CDR3 is 13 amino acids long. The V end was cut by 6 bases, the J end by 1 base, with 9 bases between. The germline gives CDR1 SNHLY, CDR2 FYNNEI. The CDR3 sequence is CASRHTQNTEAFF. Here the CDR3 DNA reads TGTGCCAGCAGGCATACCCAGAACACTGAAGCTTTCTTT.

This clonotype was counted only a few times. The chain uses TRBV15 and TRBJ1-2; D is possibly TRBD1 (6 bases). There are 16 residues in the CDR3. Trimming took off 5 bases at V and 4 bases at J, with 20 bases between the two ends. Per the germline V gene, CDR1 is LNHNV and CDR2 is YYDKDF (reference sequence). The CDR3 DNA sequence: TGTGCCACCAGCCCACGGGGGCGAGGGAATCTCTATGGCTACACCTTC. It is translated as CATSPRGRGNLYGYTF.

This chain links TRBV5-1 with TRBJ1-4; D is undetermined. Germline CDR1 is SGHRS and CDR2 is YFSETQ. Trimming cost V 4 bases and J 5 bases, with 12 bases left between them. CDR3 length equals 14 residues. The CDR3 region has the DNA TGCGCCAGCAGCCCGCCTAGCGGGAATGAAAAACTGTTTTTT. Translating it yields CASSPPSGNEKLFF.

In its sample, this clonotype was seen a few times. V and J are TRBV30 and TRBJ1-2; D gene unclear. The CDR3 is made up of 12 amino acids. V was trimmed by 2 bases and J by 3 bases, leaving 7 bases between them. Germline-derived CDR1 and CDR2 are GTSNPN and SVGIG (reference sequence). CDR3 residues: CAWSPGDYGYTF. CDR3 bases: TGTGCCTGGAGTCCCGGGGACTATGGCTACACCTTC.

In DNA form, the CDR3 reads TGTGCCAGCAGCTCCCGACTAGCGGGGGGGACGAACACCGGGGAGCTGTTTTTT. Translating it yields CASSSRLAGGTNTGELFF. The V and J genes are TRBV7-2 and TRBJ2-2; 14 positions match TRBD2. The CDR3 is 18 amino acids. Trimming took 4 bases from V and 0 from J; bases not matched to a gene: 4. Germline values: CDR1 SGHTA, CDR2 FQGNSA.

This clonotype occurred a few times. The CDR3 region has the DNA TGCAGTGCTAGAGATCTTAACAGGGACACAGATACGCAGTATTTT. Its translation is CSARDLNRDTDTQYF. The chain uses TRBV20-1 and TRBJ2-3; tentatively, D is TRBD1 (6 bases). This CDR3 has 15 amino acids. The germline gives CDR1 DFQATT, CDR2 SNEGSKA (reference sequence). Trimming cost V 0 bases and J 2 bases, with 12 bases left between them.